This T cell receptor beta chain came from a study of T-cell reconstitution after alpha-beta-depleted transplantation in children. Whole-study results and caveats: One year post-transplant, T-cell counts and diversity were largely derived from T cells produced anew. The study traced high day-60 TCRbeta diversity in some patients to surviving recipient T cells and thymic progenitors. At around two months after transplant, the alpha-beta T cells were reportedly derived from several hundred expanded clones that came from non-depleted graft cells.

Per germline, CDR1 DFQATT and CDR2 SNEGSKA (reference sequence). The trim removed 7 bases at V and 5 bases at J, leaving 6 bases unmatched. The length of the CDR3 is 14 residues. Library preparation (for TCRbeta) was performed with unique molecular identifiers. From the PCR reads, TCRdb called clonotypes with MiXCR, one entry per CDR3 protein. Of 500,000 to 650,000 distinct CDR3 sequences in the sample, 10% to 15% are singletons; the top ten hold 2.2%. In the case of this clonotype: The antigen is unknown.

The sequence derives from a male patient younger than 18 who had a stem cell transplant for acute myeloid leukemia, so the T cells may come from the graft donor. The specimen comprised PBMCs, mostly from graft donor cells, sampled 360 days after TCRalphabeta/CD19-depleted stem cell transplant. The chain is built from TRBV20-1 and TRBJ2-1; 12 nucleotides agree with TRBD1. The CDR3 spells CSVWDRGRHNEQFF. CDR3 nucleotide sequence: TGCAGTGTTTGGGACAGGGGGCGCCACAATGAGCAGTTCTTC.